The sequence of this TCR beta chain was determined in a study of response to subunit inactivated influenza vaccine. Regarding the study as a whole: A suggestion made by the authors is that each seasonal influenza vaccination recruits few new T cells.

The CDR3 contains 17 residues. V was clipped by 1 base and J by 6 bases; unmatched bases: 8. From germline, CDR1 is LGHNA and CDR2 YSLEER. TCRdb used MiXCR to reprocess the RT-PCR reads, holding one entry per CDR3 protein. The sample carries 500,000 to 550,000 distinct CDR3 sequences, about 8% recorded once. This clonotype was detected a few times. Its antigen is currently unknown. The chain couples TRBV4-3 to TRBJ1-4; the match to TRBD1 covers 10 bases. This sequence was found in a man between 50 and 75 years old who received an inactivated influenza vaccine. The material was PBMCs from blood, obtained around 25 months after vaccination. The DNA of the CDR3 is TGCGCCAGCAGCCAAGCATCAACGGGACAGGGGTATGAAAAACTGTTTTTT. Its protein product is CASSQASTGQGYEKLFF.